This TCR beta chain was observed in a study of blood T cells in healthy people across ages. The wider study: About one barcoded beta molecule per two T cells came from capture by template switching. Study-wide findings and caveats: Fewer expanded clones and more diversity marked long-lived versus aged donors.

The amount of total RNA extracted per sample was at least 5.5 micrograms. Alongside a J-beta primer mix, a sample-barcoded 5' primer served in a second PCR lasting roughly 7 to 12 cycles. TCRdb reprocessed the 5' RACE reads with MiXCR, giving one entry per CDR3 protein. In the table there are about 800,000 distinct CDR3 sequences, approximately 25% of which are singletons. V lost 9 bases, J lost 4 bases, and 7 bases stayed unmatched. CDR1 and CDR2 from the germline V gene are SGHTA and FQGNSA. This CDR3 is 14 amino acids long. Comment on this clonotype: What it recognizes is unknown.

Separately, the same data were catalogued under a study of T cells of mothers and their children. From that paper: A few healthy Caucasian mothers and their six children were the donors.

The sequenced sample consisted of blood. The chain recombines TRBV7-2 with TRBJ2-1; 9 bases are a match to TRBD2. The clonotype was recovered from a boy between 5 and 17 years old in good health. CDR3 residues: CASSLAGEYNEQFF. CDR3 nucleotide sequence: TGTGCCAGTTCACTAGCGGGTGAATACAATGAGCAGTTCTTC.